The clone carrying this T cell receptor (beta chain) was picked up many times. The antigen remains undetermined. In the original processing: The authors used CDR3 differences across clinicopathological groups to build a distant-metastasis classifier for papillary thyroid cancer. TCRdb reanalyzed the PCR reads via MiXCR. These V and J calls originate from TCRdb's pipeline instead of the authors' own analysis. The sample has approximately 17,000 clones, about 30% seen once; the top ten hold about 14%. This sample stems from a study of metastatic and nonmetastatic thyroid tumors. Background on the study: Thyroid patients, malignant and benign, had repertoires compared across blood and tumor or nodule tissue. Study-wide results and caveats: Malignant tumors reportedly showed significantly higher TCR beta diversity than benign nodules in both blood and tumor.

Patients underwent thyroid surgery, and none had received any treatment before it. CDR3 size: 14 residues. The J segment lost 4 bases and the V segment lost 4 bases, leaving 1 base of the junction unmatched. The chain employs TRBV12-3 or TRBV12-4 and TRBJ2-3; TRBD2 agrees at 11 bases. The TCR originated in a female donor with papillary thyroid cancer or a benign thyroid nodule (not recorded which). Some clones in this sample may be carry-over from other donors' samples. Sequenced input: adjacent normal tissue. CDR3 loop: CASSYSGGADTQYF. The CDR3 nucleotides are TGTGCCAGCAGTTATAGCGGGGGGGCAGATACGCAGTATTTT.